Detailed here is one TCR beta chain. Its antigen is not identified. Version v3.0 of the immunoSEQ assay ran at survey level. The assay was immunoSEQ multiplex PCR, and TCRdb's table has in-frame clones only and misses some. Among about 32,000 clones listed, 95% to 98% were seen once. Before they underwent DNA extraction, samples held 1-10 million cryopreserved PBMC. The data were obtained in a study of long-term antiretroviral therapy in people with HIV. General study findings and limits: The study collected no data on ART adherence, viral resistance or therapy changes.

The origin of this receptor is a man aged 25 to 40 with HIV. The input for sequencing was unsorted PBMCs, taken 7.6 years after starting antiretroviral therapy.

The CDR3 region has the DNA TGTGCCAGCAGCCAAGTACAACCAACCTACGAGCAGTACTTC. Translation: CASSQVQPTYEQYF. V is TRBV4-2 and J is TRBJ2-7, with D uncertain. Trimming took off 1 base at V and 2 bases at J, with 9 bases between the two ends. The CDR3 covers 14 residues. CDR1 and CDR2 (germline): LGHNA, YNFKEQ.